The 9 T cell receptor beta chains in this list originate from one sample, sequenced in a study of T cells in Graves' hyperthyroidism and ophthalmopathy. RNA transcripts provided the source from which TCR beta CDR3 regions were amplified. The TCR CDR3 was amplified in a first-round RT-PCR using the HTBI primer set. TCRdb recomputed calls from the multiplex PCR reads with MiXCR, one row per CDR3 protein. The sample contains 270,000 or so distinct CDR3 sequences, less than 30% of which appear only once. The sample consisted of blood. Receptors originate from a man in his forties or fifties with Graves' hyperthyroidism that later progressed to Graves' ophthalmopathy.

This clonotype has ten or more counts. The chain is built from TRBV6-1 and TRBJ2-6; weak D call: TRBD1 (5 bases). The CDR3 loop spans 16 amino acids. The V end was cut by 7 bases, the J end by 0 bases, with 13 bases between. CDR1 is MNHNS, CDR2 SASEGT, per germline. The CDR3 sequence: CASNGRQLSGANVLTF. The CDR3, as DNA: TGTGCCAGCAATGGCCGACAGCTCTCTGGGGCCAACGTCCTGACTTTC.

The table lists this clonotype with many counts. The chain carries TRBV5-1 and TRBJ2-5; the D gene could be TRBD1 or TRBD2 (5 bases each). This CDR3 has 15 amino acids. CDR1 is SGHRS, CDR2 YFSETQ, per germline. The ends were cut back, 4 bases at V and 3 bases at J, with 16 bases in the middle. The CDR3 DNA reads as TGCGCCAGCAGCCCCCAGGGACGGAAAGAAGAGACCCAGTACTTC. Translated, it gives CASSPQGRKEETQYF.

The CDR3 nucleotides read TGTGCCACCAGGGGGACAGGGAACTATGGCTACACCTTC. Its protein is CATRGTGNYGYTF. The chain is built from TRBV24-1 and TRBJ1-2, with 9 bases fitting TRBD1. The CDR3 extends over 13 amino acids. V was pared by 7 bases and J by 2 bases, with 1 base of the junction left unmatched. Germline V CDR1 and CDR2: KGHDR, SFDVKD.

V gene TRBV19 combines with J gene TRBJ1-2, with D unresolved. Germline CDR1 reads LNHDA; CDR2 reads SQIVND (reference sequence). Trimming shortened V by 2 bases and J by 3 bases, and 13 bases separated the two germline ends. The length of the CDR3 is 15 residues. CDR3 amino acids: CASSIFRGSYYGYTF. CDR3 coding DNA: TGTGCCAGTAGTATATTTCGGGGTTCCTACTATGGCTACACCTTC.

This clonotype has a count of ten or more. The CDR3, as DNA: TGCAGCGTTGAAGATGGTAGGGAAGGTCAGCCCCAGCATTTT. Encoded protein: CSVEDGREGQPQHF. The chain links TRBV29-1 to TRBJ1-5; D gene uncertain. The CDR3 contains 14 residues. Trimming pared 0 bases from V and 6 bases from J, leaving 12 bases between. The germline V gene encodes CDR1 SQVTM and CDR2 ANQGSEA.

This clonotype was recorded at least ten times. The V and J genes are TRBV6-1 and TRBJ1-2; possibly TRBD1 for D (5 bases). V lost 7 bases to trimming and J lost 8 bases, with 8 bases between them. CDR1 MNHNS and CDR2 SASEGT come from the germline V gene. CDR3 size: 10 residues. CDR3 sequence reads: CASNRDGYTF. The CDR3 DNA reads TGTGCCAGCAATAGGGACGGCTACACCTTC.

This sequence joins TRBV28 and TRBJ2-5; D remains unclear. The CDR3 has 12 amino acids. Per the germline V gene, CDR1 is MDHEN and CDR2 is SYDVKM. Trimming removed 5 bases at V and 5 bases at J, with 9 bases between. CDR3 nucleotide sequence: TGTGCCAGCAGTCGTACCCGGGAGACCCAGTACTTC. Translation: CASSRTRETQYF.

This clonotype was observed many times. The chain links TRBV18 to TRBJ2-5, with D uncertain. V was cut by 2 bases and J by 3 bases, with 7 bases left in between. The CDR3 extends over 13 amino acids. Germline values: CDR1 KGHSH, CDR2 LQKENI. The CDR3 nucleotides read TGTGCCAGCTCACCAACCAGAGAAGAGACCCAGTACTTC. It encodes CASSPTREETQYF.

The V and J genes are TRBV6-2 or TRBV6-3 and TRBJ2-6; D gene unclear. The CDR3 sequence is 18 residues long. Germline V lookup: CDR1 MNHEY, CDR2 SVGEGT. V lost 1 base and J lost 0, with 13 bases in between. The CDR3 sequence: CASSYLGLSSSGANVLTF. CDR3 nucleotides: TGTGCCAGCAGTTACTTGGGTCTAAGTAGCTCTGGGGCCAACGTCCTGACTTTC.